This T cell receptor (beta chain) was sequenced for a study of cytomegalovirus exposure and HLA in healthy donors. Study details: Tens of millions of unique TCRs from HLA-typed donors made up an early data release. Points from the study as a whole: Diagnosis of cytomegalovirus status made by the classifier reportedly showed high specificity and sensitivity.

This clone was counted only a few times. Its specificity is unknown. The PCR made use of 60 Vbeta and 13 Jbeta primers. Repertoires were generated with immunoSEQ multiplex PCR, while TCRdb's copy carries only in-frame clones and drops some. The data contain about 160,000 clones, roughly 80% of them singletons. V was pared by 4 bases and J by 5 bases, with 16 bases between. Germline V CDR1 and CDR2: SGHRS, YFSETQ. CDR3 length: 15 residues. The chain is built from TRBV5-1 and TRBJ1-5, with D possibly matching TRBD1 (6 bases). The sequence came from a man aged 18 to 29 in good health and CMV-seropositive. The sequenced sample was PBMCs. CDR3 sequence: CASSPTGNLDQPQHF. The CDR3 nucleotides are TGCGCCAGCAGCCCTACAGGGAATCTTGATCAGCCCCAGCATTTT.